This TCR beta chain was recovered during a study of cytotoxic CD8 clonotypes in ibrutinib-treated CLL. Study-wide context: Within the patient group, 11 were relapsed/refractory and fewer than 16 treatment-naive, and 17 were IGHV unmutated.

The CDR3 is 14 amino acids. From germline, CDR1 is SGHKS and CDR2 YYEKEE (reference sequence). V shed 7 bases and J shed 0 bases, with 14 bases lying between them. General study findings and limits: Baseline-level clonality went beyond age-matched healthy donors and moved in step with circulating CD8+ T-cell counts. For progressing versus sustained-remission patients, sampling times were not the same.

Note on this clone: Its antigen is not known.

Sequenced by immunoSEQ multiplex PCR; TCRdb stores in-frame clones only, minus some. The sample records some 300,000 clones, 80% being singletons. The sequenced sample was PBMCs, obtained before ibrutinib treatment. The sequence was obtained from a human donor with chronic lymphocytic leukemia. V gene TRBV5-5 combines with J gene TRBJ2-7; the D is unclear. This CDR3 is CASASSAASYEQYF. In DNA, the CDR3 is TGTGCCAGCGCAAGCTCTGCGGCCTCCTACGAGCAGTACTTC.